This TCR beta chain appears in the sequencing data of a study of OX40 agonist ivuxolimab in advanced cancers. After removal of 4 bases from V and 7 bases from J, the junction contained 8 bases not matched to a gene. The CDR3 is 15 residues long. CDR1 is MDHEN, CDR2 SYDVKM, per germline. Any history of autoimmune disease or systemic immunosuppression disqualified patients. Study results and limitations: Certain nonresponders likewise exhibited a low normalized T-cell clonal expansion.

Generated by immunoSEQ multiplex PCR, the TCRdb table keeps only in-frame clones and is missing some. The sample holds more than 11,000 clones, over 75% seen once. Details on this clone: The antigen remains unidentified.

The TCR comes from an adult with an advanced solid tumor such as melanoma, head and neck, liver or kidney cancer. The chain has TRBV28 and TRBJ2-7, with TRBD2 matching 12 bases. The sequenced sample was CD4+ or CD8+ T cells sorted from blood, obtained in a trial of the OX40 agonist ivuxolimab. This CDR3 is CASSSRTSGVGEQYF. CDR3 sequence (DNA): TGTGCCAGCAGTTCTCGGACTAGCGGGGTGGGAGAGCAGTACTTC.